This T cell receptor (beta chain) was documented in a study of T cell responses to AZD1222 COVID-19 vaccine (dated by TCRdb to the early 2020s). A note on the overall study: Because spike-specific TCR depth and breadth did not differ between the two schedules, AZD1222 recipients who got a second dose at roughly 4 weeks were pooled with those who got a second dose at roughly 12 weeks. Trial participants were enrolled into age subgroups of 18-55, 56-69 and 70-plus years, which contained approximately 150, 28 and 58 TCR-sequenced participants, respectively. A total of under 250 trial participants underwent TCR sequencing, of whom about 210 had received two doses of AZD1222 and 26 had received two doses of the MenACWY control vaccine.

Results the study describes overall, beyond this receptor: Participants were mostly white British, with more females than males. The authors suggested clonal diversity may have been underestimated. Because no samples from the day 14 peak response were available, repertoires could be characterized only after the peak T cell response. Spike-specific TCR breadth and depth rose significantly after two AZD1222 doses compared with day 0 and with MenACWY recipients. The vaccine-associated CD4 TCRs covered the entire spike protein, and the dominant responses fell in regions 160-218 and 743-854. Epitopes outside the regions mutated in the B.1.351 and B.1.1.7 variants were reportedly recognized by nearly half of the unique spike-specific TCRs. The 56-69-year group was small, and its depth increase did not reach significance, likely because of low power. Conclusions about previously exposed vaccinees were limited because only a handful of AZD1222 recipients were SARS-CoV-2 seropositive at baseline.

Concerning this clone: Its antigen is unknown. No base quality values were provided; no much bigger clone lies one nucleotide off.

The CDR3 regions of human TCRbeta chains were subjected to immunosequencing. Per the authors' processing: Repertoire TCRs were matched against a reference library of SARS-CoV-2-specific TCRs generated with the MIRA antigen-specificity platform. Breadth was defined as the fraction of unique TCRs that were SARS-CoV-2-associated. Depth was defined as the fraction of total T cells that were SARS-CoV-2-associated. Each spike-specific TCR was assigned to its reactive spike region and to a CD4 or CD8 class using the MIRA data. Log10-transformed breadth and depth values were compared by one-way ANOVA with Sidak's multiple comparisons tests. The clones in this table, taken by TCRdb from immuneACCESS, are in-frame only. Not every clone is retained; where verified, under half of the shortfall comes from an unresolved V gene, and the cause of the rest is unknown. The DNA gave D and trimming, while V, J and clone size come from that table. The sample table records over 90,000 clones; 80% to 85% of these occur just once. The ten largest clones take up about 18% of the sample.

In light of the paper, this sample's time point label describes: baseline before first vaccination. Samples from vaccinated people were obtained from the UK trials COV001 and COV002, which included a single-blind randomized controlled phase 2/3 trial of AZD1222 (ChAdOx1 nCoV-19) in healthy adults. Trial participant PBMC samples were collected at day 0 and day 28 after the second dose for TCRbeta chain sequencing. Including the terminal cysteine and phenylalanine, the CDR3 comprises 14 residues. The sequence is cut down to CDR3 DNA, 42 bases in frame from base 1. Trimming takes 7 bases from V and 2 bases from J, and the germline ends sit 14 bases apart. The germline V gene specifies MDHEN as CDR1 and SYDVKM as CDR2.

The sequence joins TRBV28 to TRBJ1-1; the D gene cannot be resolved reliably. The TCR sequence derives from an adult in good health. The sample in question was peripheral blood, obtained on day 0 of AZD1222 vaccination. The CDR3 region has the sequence CASTLRRDNTEAFF. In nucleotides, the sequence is TGTGCCAGCACCCTGCGGAGAGACAACACTGAAGCTTTCTTT.